The 30 T cell receptor beta chains below were found in one sample sequenced in a study of blood T cells in healthy people across ages. Primers used in a second PCR of roughly 6 to 11 cycles were a sample-barcoded 5' primer and a J-beta primer mix. Via MiXCR, TCRdb re-called the 5' RACE reads, giving one row per CDR3 protein. The data show 780,000 or so distinct CDR3 sequences, roughly 56% seen once. Sequenced sample: blood. Receptors were obtained from a man aged 35 to 55 in good health.

This clonotype was detected ten times or more. The chain has TRBV7-2 and TRBJ2-5; no reliable D call. The CDR3 totals 13 residues. Germline V gene sequence: CDR1 SGHTA, CDR2 FQGNSA. The V end lost 1 base, the J end lost 4 bases, and 7 bases lay between the germline ends. The CDR3 sequence is CASSLGGRETQYF. CDR3 coding DNA: TGTGCCAGCAGCTTAGGGGGTCGAGAGACCCAGTACTTC.

This chain links TRBV28 with TRBJ2-7; 7 bases map to TRBD2. CDR3 length: 15 amino acids. CDR1 and CDR2 (germline): MDHEN, SYDVKM. Trimming took 7 bases from V and 7 from J; bases not matched to a gene: 16. CDR3 residues: CASTEPGLGLNEQYF. CDR3 nucleotide sequence: TGTGCCAGCACCGAACCCGGACTAGGGCTCAATGAGCAGTACTTC.

This chain uses TRBV7-3 with TRBJ2-1; D is possibly TRBD2 (7 bases). The CDR3 contains 14 residues. Trimming shortened V by 2 bases and J by 8 bases, and 13 bases separated the two germline ends. Germline lookup yields CDR1 SGHTA and CDR2 FQGTGA. The CDR3 DNA sequence: TGTGCCAGCAGCTTAGCGGGGGCCCTCGATGAGCAGTTCTTC. This gives the protein CASSLAGALDEQFF.

This sequence joins TRBV6-5 and TRBJ2-5, with 10 positions matching TRBD2. CDR3 length: 14 amino acids. Germline loops: CDR1 MNHEY, CDR2 SVGAGI. V shed 6 bases, J shed 5 bases, and the junction held 6 bases outside the gene matches. The DNA of the CDR3 is TGTGCCAGCAGACCCCCGGGACTAGCGGAGACCCAGTACTTC. Amino acids: CASRPPGLAETQYF.

This chain uses TRBV29-1 with TRBJ2-7; D remains ambiguous. The CDR3 has 10 residues. CDR1 is SQVTM and CDR2 is ANQGSEA in the germline V gene. V was cut by 7 bases and J by 1 base, with 5 bases left in between. CDR3 sequence reads: CSAGSYEQYF. CDR3 DNA: TGCAGCGCTGGGTCCTACGAGCAGTACTTC.

The CDR3 reads CASSLALVPNTEAFF. CDR3 DNA: TGTGCCAGCAGCTTAGCGCTCGTCCCGAACACTGAAGCTTTCTTT. The chain couples TRBV7-2 to TRBJ1-1, with D uncertain. This CDR3 is 15 amino acids long. Between the trimmed V and J ends, which lost 0 bases and 1 base, there was a span of 9 bases. Germline CDR1 is SGHTA and CDR2 is FQGNSA.

Many counts were recorded for this clonotype. The V gene is TRBV20-1, the J gene TRBJ2-1; TRBD2 matches at 9 bases. The CDR3 sequence is 17 residues long. CDR1 and CDR2 (germline): DFQATT, SNEGSKA (reference sequence). The V segment lost 2 bases and the J segment 8 bases; nucleotides outside the gene matches: 16. The CDR3 nucleotides read TGCAGTGCTAGATGGGGGGGAGCGGGGGGTACCCGGGATGAGCAGTTCTTC. Its protein is CSARWGGAGGTRDEQFF.

As concerns this clonotype: A much larger clone differs by one base, so this may be a read error. V gene TRBV7-9 combines with J gene TRBJ2-4; D is undetermined. TRBJ2-5 matches the DNA end more closely, so the J call is doubtful. CDR1 is SEHNR and CDR2 is FQNEAQ in the germline V gene (reference sequence). This CDR3 spans 11 amino acids. CDR3 loop: CASSEEETQYF. The CDR3, as DNA: TGTGCCAGCAGCGAGGAGGAGACCCAGTACTTC.

The V and J genes are TRBV21-1 and TRBJ1-4. TRBV21-1 is listed as a pseudogene. The length of the CDR3 is 15 residues. As DNA, the CDR3 is TGTGCCAGCAGCTACCGACCTAGTCGTGGTGAAAAACTGTTTTTT. Protein product: CASSYRPSRGEKLFF.

The rearrangement links TRBV12-3 or TRBV12-4 to TRBJ1-6; TRBD1 is a possible D gene (6 bases). This CDR3 spans 16 amino acids. The V end lost 7 bases, the J end lost 5 bases, and 18 bases lay between the germline ends. The CDR3 DNA reads as TGTGCCAGCACCGCCAGTTGGGGGCTTAATAATTCACCCCTCCACTTT. This gives the protein CASTASWGLNNSPLHF.

The genes are TRBV7-8 and TRBJ2-2, with 7 bases lining up with TRBD1. The germline V gene has CDR1 SGHVS and CDR2 FQNEAQ. The CDR3 is 14 amino acids. The junction had 2 bases not matched to a gene; V was cut back by 4 bases and J by 3 bases. CDR3 amino acids: CASSSGTDTGELFF. CDR3 DNA sequence: TGTGCCAGCAGCTCCGGGACAGACACCGGGGAGCTGTTTTTT. Filled out from reference TRBV7-8 and TRBJ2-2, the complete variable domain reads GAGVSQSPRYKVAKRGQDVALRCDPISGHVSLFWYQQALGQGPEFLTYFQNEAQLDKSGLPSDRFFAERPEGSVSTLKIQRTQQEDSAVYLCASSSGTDTGELFFGEGSRLTVL.

The rearrangement links TRBV7-2 to TRBJ1-5; 8 nucleotides align to TRBD1. Losses at the gene ends were 3 bases for V and 5 bases for J; bases not matched to a gene: 12. This CDR3 is built from 17 residues. From germline, CDR1 is SGHTA and CDR2 FQGNSA. The CDR3 is CASSFSFGDRGDQPQHF. The CDR3 DNA sequence: TGTGCCAGCAGCTTCTCTTTTGGCGACAGGGGTGATCAGCCCCAGCATTTT.

The chain couples TRBV19 to TRBJ1-2, with 10 bases identical to TRBD1. The CDR3 extends over 11 amino acids. CDR1 and CDR2 from the germline V gene are LNHDA and SQIVND (reference sequence). V shed 8 bases and J 8 bases; nucleotides not matched to a gene: 2. CDR3 DNA sequence: TGTGCCAGTCAGACAGGGGGCGGCTACACCTTC. The encoded protein is CASQTGGGYTF.

Only a few counts were recorded for this clonotype. The chain has TRBV2 and TRBJ2-1, with D hard to call. Trimming cost V 4 bases and J 8 bases, with 15 bases left between them. This CDR3 spans 14 amino acids. Germline-derived CDR1 and CDR2 are SNHLY and FYNNEI. CDR3 residues: CASSVGLETDEQFF. As DNA, the CDR3 is TGTGCCAGCAGTGTAGGGCTAGAAACCGATGAGCAGTTCTTC.

This rearrangement joins TRBV7-3 to TRBJ1-1; no reliable D call. Germline CDR1 reads SGHTA; CDR2 reads FQGTGA. The germline V and J ends were trimmed by 5 bases and 8 bases, with 15 bases remaining between them. The CDR3 is 13 amino acids. The CDR3 DNA reads as TGTGCCAGCAGCGTATCTCCTGGGGAGGAAGCTTTCTTT. Encoded protein: CASSVSPGEEAFF.

There are a few counts of this clonotype. The V gene is TRBV20-1, the J gene TRBJ2-7; 9 positions match TRBD2. CDR3 length equals 14 residues. V lost 3 bases, J lost 3 bases, and 6 bases stayed unmatched. Germline CDR1 and CDR2: DFQATT and SNEGSKA (reference sequence). The CDR3 spells CSARSGRFFYEQYF. In DNA form, the CDR3 reads TGCAGTGCTAGGAGCGGGAGGTTCTTCTACGAGCAGTACTTC.

This chain uses TRBV20-1 with TRBJ2-7; 8 bases are a match to TRBD2. The J call could be wrong; TRBJ2-5 is a better fit for the DNA end. CDR1 and CDR2 from the germline V gene are DFQATT and SNEGSKA (reference sequence). CDR3 length: 14 amino acids. This CDR3 reads CSARLAGFEETQYF. The CDR3 DNA follows: TGCAGTGCTAGGCTAGCGGGCTTCGAAGAGACCCAGTACTTC.

V gene TRBV20-1 combines with J gene TRBJ1-1; a possible D gene is TRBD1 (5 bases). The germline V gene encodes CDR1 DFQATT and CDR2 SNEGSKA (reference sequence). Trimming took off 0 bases at V and 5 bases at J, with 19 bases between the two ends. This CDR3 has 16 amino acids. The CDR3 protein is CSARDPWGRGGTEAFF. As DNA, the CDR3 is TGCAGTGCTAGAGATCCCTGGGGCAGAGGCGGAACTGAAGCTTTCTTT.

This chain connects TRBV29-1 to TRBJ2-1; 8 bases are a match to TRBD1. Trimming at V came to 3 bases and at J to 6 bases, leaving 7 bases not matched to a gene. This CDR3 region has 14 residues. The germline gives CDR1 SQVTM, CDR2 ANQGSEA. In DNA, the CDR3 is TGCAGCGTTGAGTTAGGACAGGGAATCAATGAGCAGTTCTTC. This encodes CSVELGQGINEQFF.

CDR3 in amino acids: CASSQETSGSLETQYF. CDR3 sequence (DNA): TGTGCCAGCAGCCAAGAGACTAGCGGGTCTTTGGAGACCCAGTACTTC. The V gene is TRBV4-2, the J gene TRBJ2-5, with 10 bases lining up with TRBD2. This CDR3 spans 16 amino acids. V dropped 0 bases and J dropped 5; count of bases not matched to a gene: 6. CDR1 is LGHNA and CDR2 is YNFKEQ in the germline V gene.

V and J are TRBV28 and TRBJ1-1; possible D gene TRBD1, 5 bases. Trimming took 7 bases from V and 0 from J, leaving 9 bases between them. The CDR3 covers 13 residues. Germline V gene sequence: CDR1 MDHEN, CDR2 SYDVKM. CDR3 sequence (DNA): TGTGCCAGCATCGGGGGGGTGAACACTGAAGCTTTCTTT. Its translation is CASIGGVNTEAFF.

This chain connects TRBV18 to TRBJ2-6, with 10 positions matching TRBD1. Germline CDR1 reads KGHSH; CDR2 reads LQKENI. The CDR3 spans 18 residues. With V trimmed by 3 bases and J by 0 bases, 5 bases remained unmatched. CDR3 sequence: CASSPQTGGNSGANVLTF. The CDR3 DNA is TGTGCCAGCTCACCCCAGACAGGGGGCAACTCTGGGGCCAACGTCCTGACTTTC. The complete variable domain, with remaining parts taken from reference TRBV18 and TRBJ2-6, reads NAGVMQNPRHLVRRRGQEARLRCSPMKGHSHVYWYRQLPEEGLKFMVYLQKENIIDESGMPKERFSAEFPKEGPSILRIQQVVRGDSAAYFCASSPQTGGNSGANVLTFGAGSRLTVL.

This clonotype has just a few counts. The chain carries TRBV7-3 and TRBJ2-1, with D perhaps TRBD1 or TRBD2 (5 bases each). This CDR3 has 16 amino acids. Germline values: CDR1 SGHTA, CDR2 FQGTGA. Trimming took 4 bases from V and 1 from J, leaving 14 bases between them. CDR3 nucleotide sequence: TGTGCCAGCAGCTATACAACTGGGGGATCCTACAATGAGCAGTTCTTC. Protein sequence: CASSYTTGGSYNEQFF.

A single count supports this clonotype. The V gene is TRBV7-3, the J gene TRBJ1-1, with a possible D match to TRBD1 (6 bases). CDR3 length: 17 residues. Germline-derived CDR1 and CDR2 are SGHTA and FQGTGA. The germline V and J ends were trimmed by 1 base and 1 base, with 16 bases remaining between them. CDR3 coding DNA: TGTGCCAGCAGCTTAAGGGGGGGCCGCGGCTCGAACACTGAAGCTTTCTTT. Translating gives CASSLRGGRGSNTEAFF.

This chain uses TRBV11-3 with TRBJ2-7; 7 bases line up with TRBD2. The J call is doubtful: the DNA matches TRBJ2-5 better. Germline V lookup: CDR1 SGHNT, CDR2 YENEEA. The CDR3 extends over 17 amino acids. The CDR3 DNA follows: TGTGCCAGCAGCTCCCCCTTCGAGAAGCGGGATTCAGAGACCCAGTACTTC. Protein: CASSSPFEKRDSETQYF.

V gene TRBV11-3 combines with J gene TRBJ2-7; D is possibly TRBD1 (6 bases). V lost 5 bases and J 4 bases, leaving 21 bases between the germline ends. This CDR3 comprises 16 residues. Germline CDR1 and CDR2: SGHNT and YENEEA. CDR3 residues: CASSKRQRTATYEQYF. The CDR3 DNA follows: TGTGCCAGCAGCAAAAGGCAGCGGACAGCTACTTACGAGCAGTACTTC.

V gene TRBV5-6 combines with J gene TRBJ1-4, with a weak D call TRBD1 (5 bases). The CDR3 is made up of 15 amino acids. V shed 4 bases and J shed 7 bases, with 17 bases lying between them. Per the germline V gene, CDR1 is SGHDT and CDR2 is YYEEEE. The CDR3 region has the DNA TGTGCCAGCAGCCACCAGGTGCTGAGGGGTGAAAAACTGTTTTTT. Its protein is CASSHQVLRGEKLFF.

This clonotype has more than one count but fewer than ten. V gene TRBV28 combines with J gene TRBJ2-2, with D maybe TRBD2 (5 bases). The CDR3 length is 17 residues. CDR1 is MDHEN, CDR2 SYDVKM, per germline. V lost 4 bases and J 2 bases, leaving 17 bases between the germline ends. This chain's CDR3 is CASSSQLAGPNTGELFF. The CDR3 coding sequence is TGTGCCAGCAGTTCCCAATTGGCGGGTCCTAACACCGGGGAGCTGTTTTTT.

This sequence joins TRBV5-5 and TRBJ2-4; a weak D match, TRBD1 (6 bases). The CDR3 is 16 amino acids. V dropped 0 bases and J dropped 0 bases, with 10 bases sitting between them. The germline V gene has CDR1 SGHKS and CDR2 YYEKEE (reference sequence). The CDR3 bases are TGTGCCAGCAGCTTGGAACAGGGAATAGCCAAAAACATTCAGTACTTC. Its protein is CASSLEQGIAKNIQYF.

The chain joins TRBV29-1 to TRBJ2-1; 14 bases map to TRBD2. Germline CDR1 is SQVTM and CDR2 is ANQGSEA. Trimming removed 7 bases from V and 9 bases from J; junction bases left unmatched: 11. This CDR3 is 15 amino acids long. The CDR3 loop is CSGDPGLAGAAEQFF. The CDR3 region has the DNA TGCAGCGGCGACCCGGGACTAGCGGGAGCAGCTGAGCAGTTCTTC.